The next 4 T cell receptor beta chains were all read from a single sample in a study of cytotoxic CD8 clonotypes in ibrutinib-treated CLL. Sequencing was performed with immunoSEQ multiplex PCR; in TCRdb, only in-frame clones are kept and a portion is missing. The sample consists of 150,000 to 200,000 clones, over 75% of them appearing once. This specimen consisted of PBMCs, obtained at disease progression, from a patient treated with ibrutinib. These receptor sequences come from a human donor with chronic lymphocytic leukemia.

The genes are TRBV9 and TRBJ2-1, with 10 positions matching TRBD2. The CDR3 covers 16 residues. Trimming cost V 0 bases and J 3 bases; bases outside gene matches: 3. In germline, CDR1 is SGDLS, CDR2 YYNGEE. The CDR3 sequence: CASSVGWTSGYNEQFF. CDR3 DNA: TGTGCCAGCAGCGTAGGGTGGACTAGCGGCTACAATGAGCAGTTCTTC.

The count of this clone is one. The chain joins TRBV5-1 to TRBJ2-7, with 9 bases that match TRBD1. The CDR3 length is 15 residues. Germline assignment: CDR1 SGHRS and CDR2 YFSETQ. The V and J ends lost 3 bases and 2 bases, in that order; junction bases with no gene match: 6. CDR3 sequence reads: CASSWGQGSAYEQYF. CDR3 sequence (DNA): TGCGCCAGCAGCTGGGGACAGGGTTCTGCCTACGAGCAGTACTTC.

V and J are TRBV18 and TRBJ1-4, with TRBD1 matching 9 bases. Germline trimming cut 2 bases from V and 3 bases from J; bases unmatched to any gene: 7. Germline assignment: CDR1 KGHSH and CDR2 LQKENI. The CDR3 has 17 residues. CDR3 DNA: TGTGCCAGCTCACCATTGGGACAGGGCATGGCTAATGAAAAACTGTTTTTT. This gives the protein CASSPLGQGMANEKLFF.

DNA of the CDR3: TGTGCCAGCAGCTTACGGAGTCGGACTGGGACTTACGAGCAGTACTTC. Translated: CASSLRSRTGTYEQYF. The chain has TRBV5-4 and TRBJ2-7; perhaps TRBD2 as D (6 bases). Germline-derived CDR1 and CDR2 are SGHNT and YYREEE (reference sequence). The CDR3 spans 16 residues. Trimming left V 2 bases short and J 4 bases short, with 19 bases between.